The 11 T cell receptor beta chains reported below all come from one sample, sequenced in a study of blood T cell repertoires in COVID-19 (dated by TCRdb to the early 2020s). Library creation used the immunoSEQ multiplex PCR assay. TCRdb obtained this table from immuneACCESS and retained in-frame rearrangements with V and J assigned. These tables miss some clones; where compared with another copy, unresolved V genes account for less than half of the shortfall, and the remainder is unexplained. The sample table contains about 220,000 clones; only one count was recorded for under 90% of them. The biggest ten clones account for roughly 5.3% of the sample. Sequenced material: peripheral blood. The receptors stem from a woman aged 60-75 years who had recovered from COVID-19.

The chain links TRBV11-2 to TRBJ2-7, with 8 bases lining up with TRBD2. The length of the CDR3 is 17 residues. V dropped 1 base and J dropped 0; count of bases not matched to a gene: 8. Germline CDR1 SGHAT, CDR2 FQNNGV. CDR3 DNA sequence: TGTGCCAGCAGCTTAGCGGAACTAGCGGATAGCTCCTACGAGCAGTACTTC. Translating gives CASSLAELADSSYEQYF.

V and J are TRBV19 and TRBJ2-1; 8 nucleotides align to TRBD2. V shed 4 bases and J 0 bases; nucleotides not matched to a gene: 20. Germline loops: CDR1 LNHDA, CDR2 SQIVND (reference sequence). The CDR3 is 21 residues long. CDR3 DNA sequence: TGTGCCAGTAGTAGACCCGAAAACGGGGGGGCACGCCCAGGCTCCTACAATGAGCAGTTCTTC. Translated: CASSRPENGGARPGSYNEQFF. Full variable domain (remainder filled in from reference TRBV19 and TRBJ2-1): DGGITQSPKYLFRKEGQNVTLSCEQNLNHDAMYWYRQDPGQGLRLIYYSQIVNDFQKGDIAEGYSVSREKKESFPLTVTSAQKNPTAFYLCASSRPENGGARPGSYNEQFFGPGTRLTVL.

The genes are TRBV3-1 (or the pseudogene TRBV3-2) and TRBJ2-2, with 9 bases matching TRBD2. The trim removed 2 bases at V and 5 bases at J, leaving 9 bases unmatched. CDR1 LGHDT and CDR2 YNNKEL come from the germline V gene (reference sequence). The CDR3 covers 17 residues. CDR3 in amino acids: CASSQIPLAGDTGELFF. CDR3 in DNA: TGTGCCAGCAGCCAAATCCCACTAGCGGGCGATACCGGGGAGCTGTTTTTT.

This clone occurred a few times. Distinct nucleotide sequences in the sample also encode this CDR3. This rearrangement joins TRBV9 to TRBJ2-5, with unresolved D. This CDR3 region has 13 residues. V was shortened by 0 bases and J by 4 bases, with 7 bases between the two germline ends. Germline lookup yields CDR1 SGDLS and CDR2 YYNGEE. DNA of the CDR3: TGTGCCAGCAGCGTAGGGGCCGTAGAGACCCAGTACTTC. Amino acids: CASSVGAVETQYF.

The CDR3 coding sequence is TGTGCCAGCAACCAACAAGATATGAACACTGAAGCTTTCTTT. It specifies CASNQQDMNTEAFF. The V call is TRBV9, the J call TRBJ1-1; D gene unclear. The germline V gene encodes CDR1 SGDLS and CDR2 YYNGEE. The V end lost 6 bases, the J end lost 0 bases, and 12 bases lay between the germline ends. This CDR3 is 14 amino acids long.

This clone was counted a few times. The rearrangement uses TRBV5-1 and TRBJ2-7, with 8 bases that match TRBD1. The CDR3 contains 13 residues. V dropped 4 bases and J dropped 5; count of bases not matched to a gene: 5. Germline V gene sequence: CDR1 SGHRS, CDR2 YFSETQ. This CDR3 is CASSIGQGHEQYF. The CDR3, as DNA: TGCGCCAGCAGCATCGGACAGGGACACGAGCAGTACTTC. Looking up the rest from reference TRBV5-1 and TRBJ2-7 gives the full variable domain: KAGVTQTPRYLIKTRGQQVTLSCSPISGHRSVSWYQQTPGQGLQFLFEYFSETQRNKGNFPGRFSGRQFSNSRSEMNVSTLELGDSALYLCASSIGQGHEQYFGPGTRLTVT.

The chain has TRBV7-9 and TRBJ2-3; 8 bases map to TRBD2. Unmatched junction bases numbered 4, after V lost 5 bases and J lost 0 bases. The germline V gene has CDR1 SEHNR and CDR2 FQNEAQ (reference sequence). The CDR3 is made up of 15 amino acids. As DNA, the CDR3 is TGTGCCAGCAGCCCAACGGGAGGGAGCACAGATACGCAGTATTTT. Encoded protein: CASSPTGGSTDTQYF. Full variable domain (rest looked up from reference TRBV7-9 and TRBJ2-3): DTGVSQNPRHKITKRGQNVTFRCDPISEHNRLYWYRQTLGQGPEFLTYFQNEAQLEKSRLLSDRFSAERPKGSFSTLEIQRTEQGDSAMYLCASSPTGGSTDTQYFGPGTRLTVL.

The chain employs TRBV20-1 and TRBJ2-3; no definite D call. Trimming took 3 bases from V and 6 from J, leaving 13 bases between them. This CDR3 is built from 13 residues. CDR1 is DFQATT, CDR2 SNEGSKA, per germline (reference sequence). The CDR3 sequence is CSASPSRWDTQYF. The CDR3 DNA is TGCAGTGCTAGTCCCTCCAGGTGGGATACGCAGTATTTT.

The rearrangement joins TRBV29-1 to TRBJ2-3, with 7 bases identical to TRBD1. V gave up 7 bases and J gave up 6 bases; unmatched junction bases: 10. The CDR3 covers 13 residues. Germline CDR1 is SQVTM and CDR2 is ANQGSEA. Here the CDR3 reads CSALTGKDDTQYF. In DNA, the CDR3 is TGCAGCGCCCTGACAGGGAAGGATGATACGCAGTATTTT.

V and J are TRBV21-1 and TRBJ2-4; the listed D gene, TRBD2, was not tested against the DNA. TRBV21-1 is a pseudogene. The CDR3 sequence is 21 residues long. In DNA, the CDR3 is TGTGCCAGCAGCAAAGCACCCAGCGGGGGGCAAAAACCGCTAGCCAAAAACATTCAGTACTTC. Translated: CASSKAPSGGQKPLAKNIQYF.

The J gene is TRBJ1-4, the V gene TRBV15, with D possibly matching TRBD1 (6 bases). Germline V gene data show CDR1 as LNHNV and CDR2 as YYDKDF (reference sequence). V shed 2 bases and J shed 8 bases, with 18 bases lying between them. The CDR3 length is 16 residues. The CDR3 DNA follows: TGTGCCACCAGCAGATCCTACAGGGCGTTTGAGGAAAAACTGTTTTTT. Translating gives CATSRSYRAFEEKLFF.